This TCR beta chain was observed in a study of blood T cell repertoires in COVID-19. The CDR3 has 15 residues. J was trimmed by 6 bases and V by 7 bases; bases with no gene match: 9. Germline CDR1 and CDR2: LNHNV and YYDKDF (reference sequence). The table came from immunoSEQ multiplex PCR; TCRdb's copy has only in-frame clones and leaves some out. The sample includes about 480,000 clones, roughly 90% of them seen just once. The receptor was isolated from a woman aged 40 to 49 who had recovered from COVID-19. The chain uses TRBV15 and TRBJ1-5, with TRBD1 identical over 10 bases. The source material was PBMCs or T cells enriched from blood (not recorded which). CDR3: CATTPDRGEGQPQHF. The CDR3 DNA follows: TGTGCCACCACTCCGGACAGGGGGGAGGGTCAGCCCCAGCATTTT.